A selection of T cell receptor beta chains follows, all from one sample in a study of response to subunit inactivated influenza vaccine. TCRdb reprocessed the RT-PCR reads with MiXCR, giving one entry per CDR3 protein. Of roughly 670,000 distinct CDR3 sequences listed, approximately 14% are singletons. Sequenced material: PBMCs from blood, taken less than 15 days before vaccination. The receptors derive from a man between 45 and 60 years old who received an inactivated influenza vaccine. CDR3s include the opening cysteine and the closing phenylalanine or tryptophan. A D gene is named only where the DNA matches it firmly. Where a row states a size, it is once, few, many or the class of an expanded clone; other rows omit it.

clone_size: many
j_call: TRBJ2-2
v_call: TRBV5-1
d_call: .
cdr3_aa: CASSPDGSNTGELFF
cdr3_nt: TGCGCCAGCAGCCCCGACGGATCGAACACCGGGGAGCTGTTTTTT

clone_size: few
j_call: TRBJ2-6
v_call: TRBV20-1
d_call: .
cdr3_aa: CSARSGSGANVLTF
cdr3_nt: TGCAGTGCTAGGTCAGGTTCTGGGGCCAACGTCCTGACTTTC

clone_size: few
j_call: TRBJ2-3
v_call: TRBV7-2
d_call: TRBD1
cdr3_aa: CASSDRRAADTQYF
cdr3_nt: TGTGCCAGCTCGGACAGGCGGGCGGCAGATACGCAGTATTTT

clone_size: .
j_call: TRBJ2-5
v_call: TRBV3-1
d_call: .
cdr3_aa: CGCSGAGETQYF
cdr3_nt: TGTGGCTGTTCTGGGGCCGGGGAGACCCAGTACTTC

clone_size: few
j_call: TRBJ1-6
v_call: TRBV2
d_call: TRBD1
cdr3_aa: CASSPGTGLSPLHF
cdr3_nt: TGTGCCAGCAGTCCCGGGACAGGGCTCTCACCCCTCCACTTT

clone_size: few
j_call: TRBJ2-3
v_call: TRBV6-2/TRBV6-3
d_call: .
cdr3_aa: CASSYGGSDTQYF
cdr3_nt: TGTGCCAGCAGTTACGGGGGGTCAGATACGCAGTATTTT

clone_size: many
j_call: TRBJ2-7
v_call: TRBV2
d_call: TRBD2
cdr3_aa: CASRGTSGTYEQYF
cdr3_nt: TGTGCCAGCAGGGGGACTAGCGGGACCTACGAGCAGTACTTC

clone_size: many
j_call: TRBJ2-5
v_call: TRBV29-1
d_call: .
cdr3_aa: CSVAGQYQETQYF
cdr3_nt: TGCAGCGTTGCGGGACAATACCAAGAGACCCAGTACTTC

clone_size: .
j_call: TRBJ2-1
v_call: TRBV7-9
d_call: .
cdr3_aa: CASSRLGVRNEQFF
cdr3_nt: TGTGCCAGCAGTCGACTAGGGGTGAGGAATGAGCAGTTCTTC

clone_size: .
j_call: TRBJ2-2
v_call: TRBV5-1
d_call: TRBD1
cdr3_aa: CASSGIQGDGELFF
cdr3_nt: TGCGCCAGCAGCGGGATACAGGGGGACGGGGAGCTGTTTTTT

clone_size: .
j_call: TRBJ2-2
v_call: TRBV5-1
d_call: .
cdr3_aa: CASSWEMATRRPGELFF
cdr3_nt: TGCGCCAGCAGCTGGGAAATGGCAACCCGCCGCCCCGGGGAGCTGTTTTTT

clone_size: many
j_call: TRBJ2-5
v_call: TRBV7-9
d_call: TRBD2
cdr3_aa: CASSSGLAGVETQYF
cdr3_nt: TGTGCCAGCAGCTCCGGACTAGCGGGGGTGGAGACCCAGTACTTC

clone_size: .
j_call: TRBJ2-7
v_call: TRBV27
d_call: .
cdr3_aa: CASSLTGGVSYEQYF
cdr3_nt: TGTGCCAGCAGTCTCACGGGGGGCGTTTCCTACGAGCAGTACTTC

clone_size: few
j_call: TRBJ2-3
v_call: TRBV4-3
d_call: .
cdr3_aa: CASSQDRRARDTQYF
cdr3_nt: TGCGCCAGCAGCCAAGATCGGCGCGCGAGAGATACGCAGTATTTT

clone_size: .
j_call: TRBJ2-5
v_call: TRBV7-2
d_call: .
cdr3_aa: CASSSQWREAETQYF
cdr3_nt: TGTGCCAGCAGCTCTCAATGGAGGGAGGCAGAGACCCAGTACTTC

clone_size: many
j_call: TRBJ1-1
v_call: TRBV12-3/TRBV12-4
d_call: .
cdr3_aa: CASMLVLNTEAFF
cdr3_nt: TGTGCCAGCATGTTGGTACTGAACACTGAAGCTTTCTTT

clone_size: few
j_call: TRBJ1-2
v_call: TRBV10-3
d_call: .
cdr3_aa: CAISDTLEVGGYTF
cdr3_nt: TGTGCCATCTCCGATACTCTCGAGGTGGGGGGCTACACCTTC

clone_size: .
j_call: TRBJ2-1
v_call: TRBV19
d_call: .
cdr3_aa: CASSKEDSSQSYNEQFF
cdr3_nt: TGTGCCAGTAGTAAGGAGGACTCCAGTCAGTCCTACAATGAGCAGTTCTTC

clone_size: many
j_call: TRBJ1-3
v_call: TRBV7-9
d_call: .
cdr3_aa: CASSPETGGNTIYF
cdr3_nt: TGTGCCAGCAGCCCGGAGACAGGAGGAAACACCATATATTTT

clone_size: many
j_call: TRBJ2-1
v_call: TRBV7-6
d_call: TRBD2
cdr3_aa: CASSSLQGLAYTEQFF
cdr3_nt: TGTGCCAGCAGCTCACTCCAGGGACTAGCTTACACTGAGCAGTTCTTC

clone_size: many
j_call: TRBJ1-6
v_call: TRBV7-2
d_call: .
cdr3_aa: CASSLETWGANSPLHF
cdr3_nt: TGTGCCAGCAGCTTGGAGACCTGGGGGGCAAATTCACCCCTCCACTTT

clone_size: few
j_call: TRBJ2-5
v_call: TRBV18
d_call: TRBD1
cdr3_aa: CASKRDRGQETQYF
cdr3_nt: TGTGCCAGCAAGAGGGACAGGGGTCAAGAGACCCAGTACTTC